This T cell receptor beta chain was identified in a study of blood T cell repertoires in COVID-19. Study summary: T cells, B-cell-depleted T cells, or PBMCs provided the cDNA or gDNA that served as material.

Germline-derived CDR1 and CDR2 are MNHEY and SVGEGT. V lost 4 bases and J 0 bases, leaving 10 bases between the germline ends. The CDR3 contains 15 residues. Sequencing used immunoSEQ multiplex PCR; TCRdb keeps in-frame clones, though not all of them. The table includes about 150,000 clones, about 86% detected once. This clone came up once. This clonotype originated in a man aged 45-65 years with active or convalescent COVID-19. This rearrangement joins TRBV6-2 or TRBV6-3 to TRBJ2-1, with D tentatively TRBD2 (5 bases). The sequenced sample was peripheral blood. The CDR3 DNA follows: TGTGCCAGCAGTTCGGGGATAAGCTCCTACAATGAGCAGTTCTTC. Protein sequence: CASSSGISSYNEQFF.